The 17 T cell receptor beta chains given below trace back to one sample, sequenced in a study of blood T cell repertoires in COVID-19 (dated by TCRdb to 2018 to 2020). The library was prepared using the immunoSEQ multiplex PCR assay. TCRdb limited this immuneACCESS table to in-frame rearrangements with V and J called. A share of clones is missing; checked studies link under half to unresolved V genes, and the rest is unexplained. The table for this sample lists roughly 100,000 clones; around four fifths of them were counted only once. 26% of the sample rests with the top ten. Source material: peripheral blood. These receptors all come from a man in his sixties with acute or convalescent COVID-19.

The chain couples TRBV6-6 to TRBJ1-4, with D possibly matching TRBD1 (6 bases). Trimming removed 5 bases from V and 5 bases from J, with 15 bases in between. Germline CDR1 MNHNY, CDR2 SVGAGI (reference sequence). The CDR3 has 15 amino acids. CDR3 region: CASSGLGGGNEKLFF. CDR3 coding DNA: TGTGCCAGCAGTGGGCTTGGGGGCGGCAATGAAAAACTGTTTTTT.

The chain carries TRBV28 and TRBJ2-2, with 7 positions matching TRBD1. The CDR3 contains 15 residues. Unmatched junction bases numbered 12, after V lost 7 bases and J lost 7 bases. Germline V gene data show CDR1 as MDHEN and CDR2 as SYDVKM. CDR3 in amino acids: CASKDHGQVRGELFF. DNA for the CDR3: TGTGCCAGCAAGGACCATGGACAGGTTCGCGGGGAGCTGTTTTTT.

The chain joins TRBV15 to TRBJ2-7; 8 nucleotides line up with TRBD1. CDR1 and CDR2 (germline): LNHNV, YYDKDF (reference sequence). V shed 5 bases, J shed 3 bases, and the junction held 9 bases outside the gene matches. This CDR3 region has 15 residues. CDR3 sequence (DNA): TGTGCCACCAGCGACGGGGACAGGACAGACTACGAGCAGTACGTC. Translating gives CATSDGDRTDYEQYV.

The chain links TRBV4-3 to TRBJ1-4; D gene unclear. Trimming removed 0 bases at V and 7 bases at J, with 12 bases between. The CDR3 is 15 residues long. Germline loops: CDR1 LGHNA, CDR2 YSLEER. The CDR3 loop reads CASSQDPGSGEKLFF. The CDR3 DNA is TGCGCCAGCAGCCAAGACCCGGGATCAGGTGAAAAACTGTTTTTT.

The gene calls are TRBV18 and TRBJ2-1; D might be TRBD2 (6 bases). V dropped 6 bases and J dropped 7 bases, with 22 bases sitting between them. The CDR3 has 16 residues. The germline CDR1 and CDR2 sequences are KGHSH and LQKENI. The chain's CDR3 is CASSPVGGGVRNEQFF. CDR3 nucleotide sequence: TGTGCCAGCTCCCCCGTGGGGGGAGGAGTAAGGAATGAGCAGTTCTTC.

The rearrangement links TRBV25-1 to TRBJ1-2; D unresolved. There are 15 residues in the CDR3. Between the trimmed V and J ends, which lost 2 bases and 5 bases, there was a span of 15 bases. The germline V gene has CDR1 MGHDK and CDR2 SYGVNS. CDR3 in amino acids: CASSEPGRSGYGYTF. The DNA for the CDR3 is TGTGCCAGCAGTGAACCCGGACGGAGCGGGTATGGCTACACCTTC.

The chain links TRBV27 to TRBJ1-5, with 8 bases fitting TRBD1. Trimming took 5 bases from V and 5 from J; bases not matched to a gene: 14. Germline V lookup: CDR1 MNHEY, CDR2 SMNVEV (reference sequence). This CDR3 has 17 residues. The CDR3 protein is CASSPWIGTGKDQPQHF. The CDR3, as DNA: TGTGCCAGCAGTCCTTGGATCGGGACAGGAAAGGATCAGCCCCAGCATTTT.

The V call is TRBV11-2, the J call TRBJ1-4, with TRBD1 matching 8 bases. The CDR3 totals 18 residues. Trimming removed 5 bases from V and 1 base from J; junction bases left unmatched: 12. Germline V gene sequence: CDR1 SGHAT, CDR2 FQNNGV. The CDR3 DNA reads as TGTGCCAGCAGCCCCTTCCGGGACAGGAAGGGAACTAATGAAAAACTGTTTTTT. Its translation: CASSPFRDRKGTNEKLFF.

The chain carries TRBV15 and TRBJ1-6; no reliable D call. Trimming took off 2 bases at V and 7 bases at J, with 9 bases between the two ends. Looked up from germline, CDR1 is LNHNV and CDR2 is YYDKDF (reference sequence). The CDR3 sequence is 14 residues long. The CDR3 DNA is TGTGCCACCAGCAGAAGCACCCTCAATTCACCCCTCCACTTT. Translating it yields CATSRSTLNSPLHF.

The genes are TRBV2 and TRBJ1-5; D gene unclear. The CDR3 runs to 15 residues. Germline CDR1 and CDR2: SNHLY and FYNNEI. Trimming removed 2 bases at V and 0 bases at J, with 8 bases between. The CDR3 is CASSEQQHSNQPQHF. Written as DNA, the CDR3 is TGTGCCAGCAGTGAACAACAGCATAGCAATCAGCCCCAGCATTTT.

This CDR3 reads CASSLEIPGTGNYGYTF. CDR3 bases: TGTGCCAGCAGCCTCGAGATACCCGGGACAGGGAACTATGGCTACACCTTC. This rearrangement joins TRBV4-2 to TRBJ1-2, with 9 bases identical to TRBD1. The V gene's germline CDR1 is LGHNA and CDR2 YNFKEQ. CDR3 length: 17 amino acids. The V gene end was trimmed by 4 bases and the J gene end by 2 bases; junction bases not matched to a gene: 11.

This clone was found a few times. V gene TRBV7-8 combines with J gene TRBJ2-3, with TRBD2 identical over 7 bases. J gave up 4 bases and V 4 bases, and 14 bases lay outside the gene matches. The germline gives CDR1 SGHVS, CDR2 FQNEAQ. CDR3 size: 17 residues. CDR3 region: CASSSVPWTRDPDTQYF. CDR3 bases: TGTGCCAGCAGCTCCGTTCCCTGGACTAGGGACCCAGATACGCAGTATTTT.

Many counts were recorded for this clone. This chain connects TRBV2 to TRBJ1-1; 11 bases line up with TRBD1. Trimming removed 7 bases from V and 6 bases from J; junction bases left unmatched: 10. Germline values: CDR1 SNHLY, CDR2 FYNNEI. This CDR3 is built from 15 residues. The CDR3 here is CASTQLGQGVPEAFF. The CDR3 DNA sequence: TGTGCCAGCACACAATTGGGACAGGGGGTCCCTGAAGCTTTCTTT.

The V gene is TRBV5-1, the J gene TRBJ1-2, with TRBD1 matching over 7 bases. This CDR3 spans 14 amino acids. V shed 1 base, J shed 7 bases, and the junction held 7 bases outside the gene matches. In germline, CDR1 is SGHRS, CDR2 YFSETQ. This CDR3 reads CASSLIAGDSGYTF. The DNA of the CDR3 is TGCGCCAGCAGCTTGATCGCAGGGGACAGTGGCTACACCTTC.

V usage is TRBV4-3 and J usage is TRBJ2-1, with no clear D. This CDR3 is 12 amino acids long. Per germline, CDR1 LGHNA and CDR2 YSLEER. Trimming removed 5 bases at V and 9 bases at J, with 11 bases between. This CDR3 is CASSAGYAEQFF. The DNA of the CDR3 is TGCGCCAGCAGCGCAGGATATGCTGAGCAGTTCTTC.

The chain employs TRBV3-1 (or the pseudogene TRBV3-2) and TRBJ2-1, with D possibly being TRBD1 (5 bases). The CDR3 has 21 amino acids. Trimming stripped 0 bases from V and 0 bases from J, with 24 bases between. Germline V lookup: CDR1 LGHDT, CDR2 YNNKEL (reference sequence). The CDR3 nucleotides are TGTGCCAGCAGCCAAGATCTTCTTGGCCCCAGGGTTCAGGGCTCCTACAATGAGCAGTTCTTC. Translation: CASSQDLLGPRVQGSYNEQFF.

CDR3 bases: TGTGCCAGCAGGAAAACATCAGGTGACTATGGCTACACCTTC. Amino acids: CASRKTSGDYGYTF. The chain joins TRBV27 to TRBJ1-2, with unresolved D. The germline V and J ends were trimmed by 6 bases and 3 bases, with 14 bases remaining between them. CDR3 length: 14 residues. From germline, CDR1 is MNHEY and CDR2 SMNVEV (reference sequence).